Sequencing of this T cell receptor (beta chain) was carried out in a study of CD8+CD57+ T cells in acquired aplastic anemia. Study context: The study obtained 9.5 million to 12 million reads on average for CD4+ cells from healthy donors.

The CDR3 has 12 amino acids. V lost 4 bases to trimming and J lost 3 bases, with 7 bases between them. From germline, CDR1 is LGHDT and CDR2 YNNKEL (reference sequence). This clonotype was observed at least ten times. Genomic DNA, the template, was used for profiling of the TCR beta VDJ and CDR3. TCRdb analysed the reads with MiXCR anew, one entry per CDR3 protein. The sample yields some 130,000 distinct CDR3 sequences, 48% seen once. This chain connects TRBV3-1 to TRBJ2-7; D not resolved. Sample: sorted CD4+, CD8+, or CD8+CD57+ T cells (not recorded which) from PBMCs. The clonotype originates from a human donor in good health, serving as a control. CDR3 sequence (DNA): TGTGCCAGCAGCCGAGCGTTCTACGAGCAGTACTTC. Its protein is CASSRAFYEQYF.